The 5 T cell receptor beta chains reported below all come from one sample, sequenced in a study of breast tumors, draining lymph nodes, adjacent tissues. TCRdb processed the multiplex PCR reads anew with MiXCR; each CDR3 protein has one entry. Here the sample spans under 350,000 distinct CDR3 sequences, 30% being singletons. Samples came from axillary lymph nodes draining the breast cancer. Sequencing was performed on axillary lymph node tissue. These receptors originate from a female donor with breast cancer. Some clones in this sample may be carry-over from other donors' samples.

V is TRBV29-1 and J is TRBJ2-7; the match to TRBD1 covers 9 bases. Germline V gene lookup returns CDR1 SQVTM and CDR2 ANQGSEA. This CDR3 has 13 amino acids. Unmatched junction bases numbered 9, after V lost 6 bases and J lost 6 bases. CDR3: CSVGRDRDSEQYF. CDR3 DNA sequence: TGCAGCGTGGGCCGGGACAGGGACTCCGAGCAGTACTTC.

The sample holds many counts of this clonotype. The chain couples TRBV6-6 to TRBJ2-2, with D possibly being TRBD1 or TRBD2 (5 bases each). This CDR3 comprises 17 residues. In germline, CDR1 is MNHNY, CDR2 SVGAGI (reference sequence). Trimming stripped 2 bases from V and 4 bases from J, with 17 bases between. CDR3 amino acids: CASSYGGRPKFTGELFF. In nucleotides, the CDR3 is TGTGCCAGCAGTTACGGGGGACGGCCGAAATTCACCGGGGAGCTGTTTTTT.

This clonotype was observed a few times. V and J are TRBV3-1 and TRBJ2-7; D remains ambiguous. The CDR3 contains 15 residues. Germline V CDR1 and CDR2: LGHDT, YNNKEL (reference sequence). V was trimmed by 1 base and J by 0 bases, leaving 10 bases between them. The CDR3 DNA sequence: TGTGCCAGCAGCCAAGGCCGGATAGCCTCCTACGAGCAGTACTTC. Its translation: CASSQGRIASYEQYF.

This clonotype was recorded at least ten times. This sequence joins TRBV7-9 and TRBJ1-3; unclear D gene. This CDR3 has 16 amino acids. The V gene lost 7 bases and the J gene lost 1 base, with 17 bases spanning the gap. Germline assignment: CDR1 SEHNR and CDR2 FQNEAQ (reference sequence). CDR3 nucleotides: TGTGCCAGCATCCCATATTCGTCGGGTTCTGGAAACACCATATATTTT. Encoded protein: CASIPYSSGSGNTIYF.

Notes on this clonotype: This could be a read error, since a much larger clone is one nucleotide away. The CDR3 sequence is CASSFRRRSYEQYF. The CDR3 DNA follows: TGTGCCAGCAGTTTCCGTCGACGCTCCTACGAGCAGTACTTC. This sequence joins TRBV12-3 or TRBV12-4 and TRBJ2-7; D unresolved. The germline V and J ends were trimmed by 3 bases and 0 bases, with 9 bases remaining between them. The CDR3 runs 14 residues.